A selection of T cell receptor beta chains follows, all from one sample in a study of T-cell memory formation after mild COVID-19. In TCRdb, the 5' RACE reads were re-called with MiXCR into one record per CDR3 protein. The sample has nearly 250,000 distinct CDR3 sequences; about 16% are singletons. The material sequenced was PBMCs or a T cell subset sorted from them (not recorded which). Receptors originate from an adult woman who had mild COVID-19 (a few samples of this study predate the infection). Cell type and time point are not known. The CDR3 runs from the conserved cysteine through the conserved F or W. D genes are given only for firm matches. The size entry is marked missing in some rows and otherwise reads once, few, many or a size class.

D: NA; size: few; J: TRBJ1-1; V: TRBV7-8; DNA: TGTGCCAGCAGCTTAGCGCGAAGTAGACCAAACACTGAAGCTTTCTTT; CDR3: CASSLARSRPNTEAFF
D: TRBD1; size: few; J: TRBJ1-2; V: TRBV3-1; DNA: TGTGCCAGCAGCCAAGAGGTGACAGGGGGTCTCTATGGCTACACCTTC; CDR3: CASSQEVTGGLYGYTF
D: NA; size: NA; J: TRBJ2-3; V: TRBV18; DNA: TGTGCCAGCTCAAGCCGGGGGACAGATACGCAGTATTTT; CDR3: CASSSRGTDTQYF
D: NA; size: few; J: TRBJ1-3; V: TRBV3-1; DNA: TGTGCCAGCAGCCGCATCTCTACTGGAAACACCATATATTTT; CDR3: CASSRISTGNTIYF
D: TRBD2; size: few; J: TRBJ2-2; V: TRBV7-9; DNA: TGTGCCAGCAGCCCAGCTAGCGGGAGGGCCTATCCCCCCGGGGAGCTGTTTTTT; CDR3: CASSPASGRAYPPGELFF
D: NA; size: NA; J: TRBJ2-5; V: TRBV18; DNA: TGTGCCAGCTCACCAACAGAGACCCAGTACTTC; CDR3: CASSPTETQYF
D: TRBD2; size: NA; J: TRBJ2-5; V: TRBV4-2; DNA: TGTGCCAGCAGCCCCGGGACTAGCGGACAAGAGACCCAGTACTTC; CDR3: CASSPGTSGQETQYF
D: NA; size: NA; J: TRBJ1-2; V: TRBV5-1; DNA: TGCGCCAGCAGCTTGGAACAGGGCTATGGCTACACCTTC; CDR3: CASSLEQGYGYTF
D: NA; size: many; J: TRBJ2-7; V: TRBV7-9; DNA: TGTGCCAGCAGCCCTTTGGGGGGATACGAGCAGTACTTC; CDR3: CASSPLGGYEQYF
D: TRBD1; size: many; J: TRBJ2-7; V: TRBV5-1; DNA: TGCGCCAGCCGAGAGGGACAGGCGGGCAACTACGAGCAGTACTTC; CDR3: CASREGQAGNYEQYF
D: NA; size: NA; J: TRBJ2-6; V: TRBV19; DNA: TGTGCCAGTAGTATGTCCTCGGCCTCTGGGGCCAACGTCCTGACTTTC; CDR3: CASSMSSASGANVLTF
D: NA; size: NA; J: TRBJ1-1; V: TRBV20-1; DNA: TGCAGTGCTGGTGGGGGCCCCCTCGCCACTGAAGCTTTCTTT; CDR3: CSAGGGPLATEAFF
D: TRBD2; size: few; J: TRBJ2-5; V: TRBV5-6; DNA: TGTGCCAGCAGCTGGAGCGGGCTAGCGGGAGGGCCGCAGACCCAGTACTTC; CDR3: CASSWSGLAGGPQTQYF
D: TRBD1; size: NA; J: TRBJ1-1; V: TRBV6-1; DNA: TGTGCCAGCAGCGTCAGGGACAGGGGGAAGGAAGCTTTCTTT; CDR3: CASSVRDRGKEAFF
D: TRBD2; size: many; J: TRBJ2-2; V: TRBV5-5; DNA: TGTGCCAGCAGCTTGGCCAGCGGGAGGAACACCGGGGAGCTGTTTTTT; CDR3: CASSLASGRNTGELFF
D: NA; size: few; J: TRBJ2-3; V: TRBV7-2; DNA: TGTGCCAGCAGCATTATGAGGAGTCAGACAGATACGCAGTATTTT; CDR3: CASSIMRSQTDTQYF
D: NA; size: NA; J: TRBJ1-2; V: TRBV24-1; DNA: TGTGCCACCAGTGATTCCCCGACAGTTAGCAACTATGGCTACACCTTC; CDR3: CATSDSPTVSNYGYTF
D: NA; size: few; J: TRBJ2-3; V: TRBV20-1; DNA: TGCAGTGCTAGAATGGACGGGGATACGCAGTATTTT; CDR3: CSARMDGDTQYF
D: NA; size: many; J: TRBJ2-1; V: TRBV6-4; DNA: TGTGCCAGCAGCCTCGGACGGTCTACAATGTCCGAGCAGTTCTTC; CDR3: CASSLGRSTMSEQFF
D: TRBD1; size: NA; J: TRBJ1-5; V: TRBV5-4; DNA: TGTGCCAGCAGCATCCAGGGGGTCCCGCGTCAGCCCCAGCATTTT; CDR3: CASSIQGVPRQPQHF
D: TRBD1; size: NA; J: TRBJ2-7; V: TRBV27; DNA: TGTGCCAGCAGTTGGAGACAGGGAGACGAGCAGTACTTC; CDR3: CASSWRQGDEQYF
D: NA; size: NA; J: TRBJ2-2; V: TRBV7-2; DNA: TGTGCCAGCAGCTTAGCCAGCTCTGGCGGGGAGCTGTTTTTT; CDR3: CASSLASSGGELFF